This passage covers 11 T cell receptor beta chains from one sample sequenced in a study of beta chain features in type 1 diabetes (dated by TCRdb to 2016 to 2018). Libraries were prepared through the immunoSEQ multiplex PCR assay. The entire amount of isolated RNA was reverse transcribed using the High Capacity cDNA Reverse Transcription Kit, so the sequenced TCRB transcripts were expressed ones. The source is immuneACCESS, and TCRdb retained only in-frame sequences with V and J called. Part of the clones is not carried over; for the studies checked, unresolved V genes explain less than half of this, and the remainder is unexplained. For this sample there are around 190,000 clones; 10% to 15% appear just once. The ten largest clones capture roughly 0.56% of the sample. The source material was central memory CD4+ T cells from blood. Receptors originate from a woman aged 18-35 years in good health.

This clone was observed a handful of times. This chain connects TRBV18 to TRBJ2-1, with 9 bases aligning to TRBD2. V dropped 4 bases and J dropped 7; count of bases not matched to a gene: 5. The CDR3 is made up of 14 amino acids. The V gene's germline CDR1 is KGHSH and CDR2 LQKENI. CDR3 region: CASSRDSGSNEQFF. The CDR3 DNA follows: TGTGCCAGCTCACGCGATAGCGGGAGTAATGAGCAGTTCTTC.

The table lists this clone with a few counts. The CDR3 region is CASGDRVGETQYF. In DNA, the CDR3 is TGCGCCAGCGGAGACAGGGTAGGGGAGACCCAGTACTTC. The chain employs TRBV5-1 and TRBJ2-5; 7 bases map to TRBD1. This CDR3 comprises 13 residues. Germline V gene data show CDR1 as SGHRS and CDR2 as YFSETQ. J lost 5 bases, V lost 7 bases, and 8 bases had no gene match.

CDR3 region: CASSLSSLQGLQPQHF. The DNA of the CDR3 is TGTGCCAGTAGTCTCTCAAGCCTTCAGGGCTTACAGCCCCAGCATTTT. The chain links TRBV19 to TRBJ1-5; perhaps TRBD1 as D (5 bases). The CDR3 has 16 amino acids. Germline values: CDR1 LNHDA, CDR2 SQIVND (reference sequence). The ends were cut back, 5 bases at V and 7 bases at J, with 21 bases in the middle.

This clone was counted only a few times. This chain links TRBV9 with TRBJ2-5; D ambiguous. This CDR3 has 13 amino acids. The ends were cut back, 0 bases at V and 1 base at J, with 4 bases in the middle. The germline V gene encodes CDR1 SGDLS and CDR2 YYNGEE. The CDR3 reads CASSVDGQETQYF. In DNA, the CDR3 is TGTGCCAGCAGCGTAGACGGCCAAGAGACCCAGTACTTC.

This chain uses TRBV9 with TRBJ2-5, with 7 bases matching TRBD1. Germline CDR1 is SGDLS and CDR2 is YYNGEE. This CDR3 comprises 14 residues. With V trimmed by 4 bases and J by 1 base, 4 bases remained unmatched. CDR3 sequence: CASSSGQIQETQYF. CDR3 DNA sequence: TGTGCCAGCAGCTCGGGACAGATCCAAGAGACCCAGTACTTC.

V usage is TRBV29-1 and J usage is TRBJ2-2; the D gene is possibly TRBD1 (5 bases). V was shortened by 4 bases and J by 6 bases, with 12 bases between the two germline ends. This CDR3 has 13 amino acids. Germline-derived CDR1 and CDR2 are SQVTM and ANQGSEA. The CDR3 DNA reads TGCAGCGTTGTTGACAGCGCCCCCGGGGAGCTGTTTTTT. Translated, it gives CSVVDSAPGELFF.

The chain carries TRBV10-3 and TRBJ1-5; no firm D call. This CDR3 is built from 14 residues. V lost 2 bases and J 11 bases, leaving 16 bases between the germline ends. Germline CDR1 reads ENHRY; CDR2 reads SYGVKD. CDR3 DNA sequence: TGTGCCATCAGTGAGGGACGGGAGGGTAGGGCCCAGCATTTT. The encoded protein is CAISEGREGRAQHF.

The chain recombines TRBV7-9 with TRBJ1-1; D call uncertain. This CDR3 is built from 13 residues. Trimming cost V 3 bases and J 6 bases, with 11 bases left between them. In germline, CDR1 is SEHNR, CDR2 FQNEAQ (reference sequence). CDR3 in amino acids: CASSFLEGAEAFF. The CDR3 DNA follows: TGTGCCAGCAGCTTCCTGGAGGGCGCTGAAGCTTTCTTT.

This clone was seen more than once but under ten times. The chain combines TRBV18 with TRBJ2-4, with D perhaps TRBD2 (5 bases). CDR1 is KGHSH, CDR2 LQKENI, per germline. The CDR3 extends over 14 amino acids. V shed 5 bases and J shed 0 bases, with 8 bases lying between them. The CDR3 DNA reads as TGTGCCAGCTCAGTGGACTTAGCCAAAAACATTCAGTACTTC. Translated: CASSVDLAKNIQYF.

This clone has only a few counts. The V gene is TRBV11-2, the J gene TRBJ2-1, with 7 bases that match TRBD2. J was trimmed by 8 bases and V by 5 bases; bases with no gene match: 15. The CDR3 has 16 amino acids. CDR1 and CDR2 from the germline V gene are SGHAT and FQNNGV. The CDR3 region has the DNA TGTGCCAGCAGCCCGAGGACCCCGGGACTACCGCATGAGCAGTTCTTC. Its protein product is CASSPRTPGLPHEQFF.

This clone was seen only a few times. V gene TRBV18 combines with J gene TRBJ2-5; perhaps TRBD2 as D (5 bases). The CDR3 has 16 amino acids. The V end lost 3 bases, the J end lost 2 bases, and 16 bases lay between the germline ends. CDR1 is KGHSH and CDR2 is LQKENI in the germline V gene. Written as DNA, the CDR3 is TGTGCCAGCTCACCCCTGTCTCGGACGGGACAAGAGACCCAGTACTTC. Translation gives CASSPLSRTGQETQYF.